Listed here are 18 T cell receptor beta chains from one sample, sequenced in a study of CD8 T cells in ankylosing spondylitis. Each CDR3 protein gets one entry after TCRdb re-called the 5' RACE reads with MiXCR. The table includes about 250,000 distinct CDR3 sequences, under 8.5% detected once. Sample: blood, either unsorted or a sorted T cell fraction (not recorded which). The receptors here all came from a female donor with ankylosing spondylitis or in good health (not recorded which).

This clonotype came up many times. CDR3 sequence: CATSRGLTYEQYF. CDR3 nucleotides: TGTGCCACCAGCAGAGGCCTAACCTACGAGCAGTACTTC. This chain joins TRBV15 and TRBJ2-7; D gene ambiguous. Germline V gene lookup returns CDR1 LNHNV and CDR2 YYDKDF (reference sequence). This CDR3 contains 13 residues. V lost 1 base and J lost 2, with 6 bases in between.

This clonotype was seen many times. The rearrangement uses TRBV5-1 and TRBJ1-2, with a tentative D call TRBD1 (6 bases). Germline-derived CDR1 and CDR2 are SGHRS and YFSETQ. Trimming stripped 4 bases from V and 0 bases from J, with 16 bases between. The CDR3 is 16 residues long. The CDR3 here is CASSPERGRANYGYTF. DNA for the CDR3: TGCGCCAGCAGCCCAGAGAGGGGGAGAGCTAACTATGGCTACACCTTC.

This clonotype was picked up many times. V usage is TRBV28 and J usage is TRBJ2-3; no firm D call. The germline V gene encodes CDR1 MDHEN and CDR2 SYDVKM. The germline V and J ends were trimmed by 5 bases and 6 bases, with 9 bases remaining between them. CDR3 length: 12 residues. Here the CDR3 reads CASSEVGDTQYF. CDR3 in DNA: TGTGCCAGCAGTGAGGTAGGGGATACGCAGTATTTT.

This clonotype came up many times. The rearrangement links TRBV29-1 to TRBJ2-5; D possibly corresponds to TRBD1 (7 bases). Germline V gene lookup returns CDR1 SQVTM and CDR2 ANQGSEA. Deletions cut 7 bases from V and 5 bases from J, with 14 bases between. There are 12 residues in the CDR3. In DNA, the CDR3 is TGCAGCGCAGAACAGGGGACTGAGACCCAGTACTTC. As protein: CSAEQGTETQYF. Variable domain in full (rest from reference TRBV29-1 and TRBJ2-5): SAVISQKPSRDICQRGTSLTIQCQVDSQVTMMFWYRQQPGQSLTLIATANQGSEATYESGFVIDKFPISRPNLTFSTLTVSNMSPEDSSIYLCSAEQGTETQYFGPGTRLLVL.

Only a few counts were recorded for this clonotype. With a much larger clone just one base away, this may be a read error. The chain combines TRBV20-1 with TRBJ1-1, with D unresolved. With 0 bases removed from V and 4 bases from J, the gap between germline ends came to 15 bases. Per germline, CDR1 DFQATT and CDR2 SNEGSKA (reference sequence). The CDR3 has 15 residues. The CDR3 region is CSARDWGGAGTEAFF. The CDR3 coding sequence is TGCAGTGCTAGAGATTGGGGTGGTGCGGGCACTGAAGCTTTCTTT.

About this clonotype itself: It is unclear where the CDR3 begins or ends on the DNA, so no DNA is shown, and the CDR3 is as TCRdb lists it. J is TRBJ2-2 and V is TRBV2; the table names TRBD1, a call not compared with the DNA. Germline CDR1 and CDR2: SNHLY and FYNNEI. The CDR3 is 15 residues long, counting both termini. The CDR3 is CASRDRGNTGELFFF.

Ten or more counts support this clonotype. This chain connects TRBV5-1 to TRBJ2-3; TRBD1 matches 11 bases. This CDR3 contains 18 residues. V was clipped by 2 bases and J by 6 bases; unmatched bases: 14. CDR1 and CDR2 (germline): SGHRS, YFSETQ. CDR3 sequence reads: CASSFGSGQGVGVDTQYF. CDR3 sequence (DNA): TGCGCCAGCAGCTTCGGATCGGGACAGGGGGTCGGTGTTGATACGCAGTATTTT.

The rearrangement links TRBV20-1 to TRBJ2-1, with 14 bases that match TRBD2. The V gene's germline CDR1 is DFQATT and CDR2 SNEGSKA (reference sequence). This CDR3 contains 17 residues. The CDR3 reads CRTRARLAGGPGNEQFF. CDR3 DNA: TGCAGGACTAGAGCCCGACTAGCGGGAGGGCCAGGGAATGAGCAGTTCTTC.

This clonotype was recorded many times. The chain couples TRBV4-3 to TRBJ1-2; D is undetermined. Per the germline V gene, CDR1 is LGHNA and CDR2 is YSLEER. Trimming shortened V by 0 bases and J by 5 bases, and 7 bases separated the two germline ends. This CDR3 has 13 amino acids. The CDR3 here is CASSQEHGYGYTF. The CDR3 nucleotides are TGCGCCAGCAGCCAAGAGCATGGGTATGGCTACACCTTC.

The chain uses TRBV19 and TRBJ1-2, with D unclear. The CDR3 is 15 amino acids. In germline, CDR1 is LNHDA, CDR2 SQIVND (reference sequence). Trimming shortened V by 6 bases and J by 3 bases, and 17 bases separated the two germline ends. CDR3 nucleotide sequence: TGTGCCAGTAGCCCCACCAGGCGCGGTGACTATGGCTACACCTTC. Translation: CASSPTRRGDYGYTF.

This CDR3 is CASSRGQYNQPQHF. DNA for the CDR3: TGTGCCAGCAGCCGCGGACAGTACAATCAGCCCCAGCATTTT. The rearrangement links TRBV5-6 to TRBJ1-5; D possibly corresponds to TRBD1 (6 bases). There are 14 residues in the CDR3. Germline V lookup: CDR1 SGHDT, CDR2 YYEEEE. V lost 4 bases, J lost 3 bases, and 11 bases lay in between.

In this sample, this clonotype turned up many times. The chain employs TRBV5-1 and TRBJ2-4; D gene unclear. The V end was cut by 4 bases, the J end by 1 base, with 9 bases between. CDR1 is SGHRS and CDR2 is YFSETQ in the germline V gene. CDR3 length: 14 amino acids. Here the CDR3 reads CASSPGFAKNIQYF. CDR3 DNA sequence: TGCGCCAGCAGCCCCGGGTTCGCCAAAAACATTCAGTACTTC.

On this clonotype itself: Its ends do not fully match the called genes, so a read error is possible. The chain combines TRBV10-3 with TRBJ1-4; 8 bases are shared with TRBD1. The CDR3 spans 15 residues. Germline V gene data show CDR1 as ENHRY and CDR2 as SYGVKD. This CDR3 is CAIRPGGAANGKLFF. CDR3 nucleotides: TGTGCCATCAGACCAGGGGGCGCAGCTAATGGAAAACTGTTTTTT.

This clonotype occurred many times. The V gene is TRBV6-6, the J gene TRBJ1-5; D is unresolved. Germline lookup yields CDR1 MNHNY and CDR2 SVGAGI (reference sequence). V lost 0 bases, J lost 8 bases, and 5 bases lay in between. CDR3 length equals 12 residues. This chain's CDR3 is CASSYSGEPQHF. DNA for the CDR3: TGTGCCAGCAGTTACTCGGGAGAGCCCCAGCATTTT.

This clonotype was seen repeatedly, ten times or more. The V gene is TRBV6-1, the J gene TRBJ2-5; TRBD1 agrees at 9 bases. The junction had 9 bases not matched to a gene; V was cut back by 5 bases and J by 5 bases. The CDR3 contains 15 residues. The germline gives CDR1 MNHNS, CDR2 SASEGT. As DNA, the CDR3 is TGTGCCAGCAGTCCGGGACAGGGTATAGTGGAGACCCAGTACTTC. Translated: CASSPGQGIVETQYF.

Many counts were recorded for this clonotype. The chain recombines TRBV7-8 with TRBJ1-2; D remains unclear. V was clipped by 5 bases and J by 1 base, with 14 bases between them. Per germline, CDR1 SGHVS and CDR2 FQNEAQ. CDR3 length equals 15 residues. The CDR3 reads CASSKISGDNYGYTF. As DNA, the CDR3 is TGTGCCAGCAGCAAGATCTCTGGTGATAACTATGGCTACACCTTC. The full variable domain, completed using reference TRBV7-8 and TRBJ1-2, is GAGVSQSPRYKVAKRGQDVALRCDPISGHVSLFWYQQALGQGPEFLTYFQNEAQLDKSGLPSDRFFAERPEGSVSTLKIQRTQQEDSAVYLCASSKISGDNYGYTFGSGTRLTVV.

This clonotype occurred many times. The V call is TRBV9, the J call TRBJ2-7, with D perhaps matching TRBD2 (6 bases). Looked up from germline, CDR1 is SGDLS and CDR2 is YYNGEE. Trimming stripped 2 bases from V and 3 bases from J, with 12 bases between. CDR3 length: 14 amino acids. In DNA form, the CDR3 reads TGTGCCAGCAGCGTGGGAGGCACCAACTACGAGCAGTACTTC. Its translation is CASSVGGTNYEQYF.

This clonotype was observed at least ten times. CDR3 nucleotide sequence: TGTGCCAGCACAGGGGGCGGAAACACTGAAGCTTTCTTT. Amino acid sequence: CASTGGGNTEAFF. J is TRBJ1-1 and V is TRBV25-1; TRBD1 matches at 8 bases. Trimming cost V 7 bases and J 2 bases; bases outside gene matches: 3. Germline CDR1 reads MGHDK; CDR2 reads SYGVNS. The CDR3 spans 13 residues. The entire variable domain, with the rest obtained from reference TRBV25-1 and TRBJ1-1, is as follows: EADIYQTPRYLVIGTGKKITLECSQTMGHDKMYWYQQDPGMELHLIHYSYGVNSTEKGDLSSESTVSRIRTEHFPLTLESARPSHTSQYLCASTGGGNTEAFFGQGTRLTVV.